This TCR beta chain appears in the sequencing data of a study of T cell responses to AZD1222 COVID-19 vaccine. Study at large: Recipients boosted at about 4 weeks or about 12 weeks are pooled.

The table lists this clone with a count of one. Its target is unknown. Study-level results: Scientists sampled the repertoires only once the peak T cell response had passed. Vaccine-related CD4 TCRs covered spike, predominating at 160-218 and 743-854. Spike-specific TCR breadth and depth went up after people got two AZD1222 doses.

Sequencing was performed with immunoSEQ multiplex PCR; in TCRdb, only in-frame clones are kept and a portion is missing. The sample includes about 140,000 clones, around 91% of them seen just once. Germline V gene lookup returns CDR1 MDHEN and CDR2 SYDVKM. Deletions cut 2 bases from V and 3 bases from J, with 14 bases between. CDR3 length equals 15 residues. V and J are TRBV28 and TRBJ2-7, with D possibly being TRBD1 or TRBD2 (6 bases each). The origin of this receptor is an adult in good health. This specimen consisted of peripheral blood, obtained on day 0 of AZD1222 vaccination. Here the CDR3 DNA reads TGTGCCAGCAGTTTAGGGACATCGGACTACTACGAGCAGTACTTC. Its translation: CASSLGTSDYYEQYF.